The rows below give T cell receptor beta chains drawn from one sample of a study of blood T cell repertoires in COVID-19. Libraries were prepared by immunoSEQ multiplex PCR; TCRdb keeps only in-frame clonotypes and omits some of them. The sample consists of approximately 200,000 clones, approximately 81% of them appearing once. Sequencing was performed on peripheral blood. Source of these receptors: a woman of 80 years or more with COVID-19, enrolled during active disease. Each CDR3 is given with its conserved first and last residue. A D gene is named only where the DNA matches it firmly. The size of a clone is reported for some rows only, either as once, few or many, or as a class for expanded clones.

.	TRBV30	13	TRBJ2-7	.	TGTGCCTGGAGTTTGGGGGCGGACTACGAGCAGTACTTC	CAWSLGADYEQYF
.	TRBV28	15	TRBJ1-2	TRBD1	TGTGCCAGCAGTCCCGGGACAGGGAGGAACTATGGCTACACCTTC	CASSPGTGRNYGYTF
.	TRBV6-5	15	TRBJ1-5	TRBD1	TGTGCCAGCAGAGAGACAGGGACTAGCAATCAGCCCCAGCATTTT	CASRETGTSNQPQHF
.	TRBV28	15	TRBJ1-1	.	TGTGCCAGCACCCCAGACACCCGAATGAACACTGAAGCTTTCTTT	CASTPDTRMNTEAFF
.	TRBV5-4	15	TRBJ2-3	.	TGTGCCAGCAGCTCAGAGGGGGGGGGTTTGAATACGCAGTATTTT	CASSSEGGGLNTQYF
.	TRBV7-8	15	TRBJ2-6	TRBD1	TGTGCCAGCAGCTCGGACAGGGTTGGGGCCAACGTCCTGACTTTC	CASSSDRVGANVLTF
.	TRBV11-2	15	TRBJ1-4	TRBD1	TGTGCCAGCAGCTTGGGACAGGGCTATAATGAAAAACTGTTTTTT	CASSLGQGYNEKLFF
.	TRBV23-1	16	TRBJ1-5	.	TGCGCCAGCAGTCAATCGCCCTCAGGGGTCAATCAGCCCCAGCATTTT	CASSQSPSGVNQPQHF
.	TRBV6-6	17	TRBJ2-5	TRBD2	TGTGCCAGCAGTCGCGGTGCTAGCGGGGGCCCCCAAGAGACCCAGTACTTC	CASSRGASGGPQETQYF
.	TRBV12-5	13	TRBJ1-2	.	TGTGCTAGTGGACCCTTAGGGGGTTATGGCTACACCTTC	CASGPLGGYGYTF
.	TRBV6-2/TRBV6-3	16	TRBJ1-2	TRBD1	TGTGCCAGCAGTTACTCGCGACAGGGATTATACTATGGCTACACCTTC	CASSYSRQGLYYGYTF
.	TRBV10-1	14	TRBJ2-3	TRBD1	TGCGCCAGCAGCAAAAGACAGGGGCCAGATACGCAGTATTTT	CASSKRQGPDTQYF
.	TRBV14	14	TRBJ2-2	TRBD1	TGTGCCAGCAGCCGACAGGGGGCGAACGGGGAGCTGTTTTTT	CASSRQGANGELFF
.	TRBV3-1/TRBV3-2	17	TRBJ2-3	.	TGTGCCAGCAGCCAAGACGAGACTAGAGGGCGTCGGGATACGCAGTATTTT	CASSQDETRGRRDTQYF
.	TRBV11-2	15	TRBJ1-3	TRBD1	TGTGCCAGCAGCATTCAGGGGGCCACTGGAAACACCATATATTTT	CASSIQGATGNTIYF
once	TRBV29-1	12	TRBJ2-1	TRBD1	TGCAGCGTTGGACAGGGGGTTAATGAGCAGTTCTTC	CSVGQGVNEQFF
few	TRBV7-2	14	TRBJ1-3	.	TGTGCCAGCAGCTCCCTGGGGCAGGGAAACACCATATATTTT	CASSSLGQGNTIYF
.	TRBV5-1	14	TRBJ2-1	.	TGCGCCAGCAGCTTGGCGAGGGAAGGCGATGAGCAGTTCTTC	CASSLAREGDEQFF
.	TRBV7-2	14	TRBJ2-1	TRBD1	TGTGCCAGCACCCTAGGACAGGCCGACAATGAGCAGTTCTTC	CASTLGQADNEQFF
.	TRBV9	14	TRBJ1-4	.	TGTGCCAGCAGCACTAGGGACATCGGGGAAAAACTGTTTTTT	CASSTRDIGEKLFF
few	TRBV27	15	TRBJ2-3	TRBD2	TGTGCCAGCCAGAGATGGGCGGGGGAGACAGATACGCAGTATTTT	CASQRWAGETDTQYF
.	TRBV6-6	14	TRBJ1-1	.	TGTGCCAGCAGTTACAACCAGGGGTCCCTTGAAGCTTTCTTT	CASSYNQGSLEAFF
.	TRBV27	15	TRBJ2-3	TRBD2	TGTGCCAGCGGGAGGGCTAGATCTAGCACAGATACGCAGTATTTT	CASGRARSSTDTQYF
.	TRBV28	16	TRBJ1-5	.	TGTGCCAGCACCCTTACGGGAGGGAACGGGAATCAGCCCCAGCATTTT	CASTLTGGNGNQPQHF
.	TRBV19	16	TRBJ1-2	.	TGTGCCAGTAGTAAAGGGCGGGGATCAACTTTCTATGGCTACACCTTC	CASSKGRGSTFYGYTF
.	TRBV14	13	TRBJ1-2	.	TGTGCCAGCAGCCAAGATTTGGGCTTGGGCTACACCTTC	CASSQDLGLGYTF
.	TRBV7-3	15	TRBJ2-6	.	TGTGCCAGCAGTTATGACAGTTCTGGGGCCAACGTCCTGACTTTC	CASSYDSSGANVLTF
once	TRBV5-1	17	TRBJ1-1	.	TGCGCCAACAGCTTGGCCGGGGGTCGTACACTGAACACTGAAGCTTTCTTT	CANSLAGGRTLNTEAFF
.	TRBV5-1	13	TRBJ1-1	.	TGCGCCAGCAGCTTGGTAGTGAACACTGAAGCTTTCTTT	CASSLVVNTEAFF
.	TRBV5-1	16	TRBJ1-1	.	TGCGCCAGCAGCCTCGGATCCCCAGCGATGGACATTGAAGCTTTCTTT	CASSLGSPAMDIEAFF
once	TRBV19	13	TRBJ1-2	.	TGTGCCAGTAGTATCACAGGGAACTATGGCTACACCTTC	CASSITGNYGYTF
.	TRBV5-1	16	TRBJ2-7	TRBD2	TGCGCCAGCAGCTTCGGGACTAGCGGGGGGTCTGGCGAGCAGTACTTC	CASSFGTSGGSGEQYF
.	TRBV11-3	13	TRBJ2-5	.	TGTGCCAGCAGCAAGGGGCTTATGGAGACCCAGTACTTC	CASSKGLMETQYF
few	TRBV5-6	15	TRBJ1-2	.	TGTGCCAGCAGCTCTATGGCGGTGCCCCTTTGGGGCTACACCTTC	CASSSMAVPLWGYTF
.	TRBV18	18	TRBJ2-6	TRBD1	TGTGCCAGCTCACCACCCGGGACAGGAGCCTCTGGGGCCAACGTCCTGACTTTC	CASSPPGTGASGANVLTF
.	TRBV9	15	TRBJ1-5	.	TGTGCCAGCAGCGTAACCGACAGTAGCAATCAGCCCCAGCATTTT	CASSVTDSSNQPQHF
.	TRBV9	20	TRBJ1-2	TRBD1	TGTGCCAGCAGCGATCGGGACAGGGGGCTCCGGGAGATACGGAACTATGGCTACACCTTC	CASSDRDRGLREIRNYGYTF
.	TRBV13	15	TRBJ1-2	.	TGTGCCAGCAGCCCCTCCGAGACAGTTAACTATGGCTACACCTTC	CASSPSETVNYGYTF
.	TRBV4-3	15	TRBJ1-2	.	TGCGCCAGCAGCCAAGATTCTCTCGGGAACTATGGCTACACCTTC	CASSQDSLGNYGYTF
few	TRBV7-2	15	TRBJ1-1	TRBD1	TGTGCCAGCAGCTCCGAGCAGGGGGCGACCACTGAAGCTTTCTTT	CASSSEQGATTEAFF
.	TRBV19	14	TRBJ1-2	TRBD1	TGTGCCAGTAGTATGGCAGGACAGGTATATGGCTACACCTTC	CASSMAGQVYGYTF
.	TRBV7-6	19	TRBJ2-5	TRBD2	TGTGCCAGCAGCTTAGCGCGTCTAGCGGGGGGACTGGGCACGGAGACCCAGTACTTC	CASSLARLAGGLGTETQYF
.	TRBV5-1	14	TRBJ2-3	TRBD1	TGCGCCAGCAGCTCTCAGGGGGCCTCGGATACGCAGTATTTT	CASSSQGASDTQYF
.	TRBV6-1	14	TRBJ1-6	TRBD1	TGTGCCAGCAGTGATGGACAGGGGCATTCACCCCTCCACTTT	CASSDGQGHSPLHF
.	TRBV12-3/TRBV12-4	13	TRBJ1-2	TRBD1	TGTGCCAGCAGTGCATCAGGGGGATTTGGCTACACCTTC	CASSASGGFGYTF